This TCR beta chain originates from a study of T cells expressing NK-cell markers. Background on the study: It was from sorted CD3+CD56+NKG2C+, CD3+CD56+NKG2C- and CD3+CD56-NKG2C+ T cells that TCR beta repertoires came. General observations from the study: Similarly, these clonotypes led the CD3+CD56-NKG2C+ fraction as well in several donors. The HCMV specificity of the expanded NKG2C+ T cell clones stayed unresolved.

For TCR beta, cDNA was produced by 5'RACE template switching with UMIs. After re-calling the 5' RACE reads, TCRdb lists one entry per CDR3 protein, DNA absent. The sample table sets out fewer than 550,000 distinct CDR3 sequences. The CDR3 sequence is 15 residues long. The germline gives CDR1 MGHRA, CDR2 YSYEKL. About this clonotype itself: Its antigen is currently unknown.

Sequenced: blood T cells: a sorted CD56 or NKG2C T cell subset, CD4+ or CD8+ T cells, or bulk PBMC T cells (not recorded which). This chain links TRBV4-1 with TRBJ1-1; the D gene TCRdb calls, TRBD1, cannot be checked with no DNA. The origin of this receptor is a woman between 50 and 59 years old in good health. Here the CDR3 reads CASSPEKGQNTEAFF.